This T cell receptor (beta chain) was identified in a study of cytomegalovirus exposure and HLA in healthy donors. Background on the study: Earlier work reported 100 million or so unique TCR beta sequences from 180 million or so T cells. Study-wide points: TCR beta sequences numbering roughly 16,000 were associated with HLA alleles at 0.05 false discovery rate in a later analysis.

Primers for the PCR totalled 60 Vbeta and 13 Jbeta. Clones were sequenced by immunoSEQ multiplex PCR, and TCRdb holds only the in-frame ones, with some missing. The table records 95,000 to 100,000 clones, approximately 71% of them present only once. This CDR3 is built from 14 residues. Per the germline V gene, CDR1 is PRHDT and CDR2 is FYEKMQ (reference sequence). V was cut by 2 bases and J by 2 bases, with 7 bases left in between. For this clone: Its antigen remains unidentified.

This TCR came from a female donor in good health and CMV-seronegative. This chain joins TRBV13 and TRBJ2-1, with D hard to call. Specimen: PBMCs. CDR3 protein: CASSLTVAYNEQFF. The DNA for the CDR3 is TGTGCCAGCAGCTTAACAGTGGCCTACAATGAGCAGTTCTTC.